Listed below are T cell receptor beta chains from one sample, sequenced in a study of OX40 agonist ivuxolimab in advanced cancers. TCRdb's copy holds only in-frame clones and misses some; the assay was immunoSEQ multiplex PCR. Among 60,000 to 75,000 clones listed, roughly nine tenths were seen once. Here the sequenced sample was CD4+ or CD8+ T cells sorted from blood, taken in a trial of the OX40 agonist ivuxolimab. The receptors come from an adult with an advanced solid tumor such as melanoma, head and neck, liver or kidney cancer. Each CDR3 is given with its conserved first and last residue. The D gene is left open where the match is weak. Not all rows give a size; the values are once, few, many and, for expanded clones, a class.

clone size	D gene	V gene	J gene	CDR3 DNA	CDR3 protein
.	.	TRBV6-5	TRBJ1-2	TGTGCCAGCAGTTACTCCCAGGATTGGAGTATTTATGGCTACACCTTC	CASSYSQDWSIYGYTF
.	.	TRBV5-1	TRBJ2-7	TGCGCCAGCAGCGGGGACCCCGGGGCCGACGAGCAGTACTTC	CASSGDPGADEQYF
.	.	TRBV5-1	TRBJ2-7	TGCGCCAGCGCCAACCTAAAGGGAGACGAGCAGTACTTC	CASANLKGDEQYF
.	.	TRBV6-6	TRBJ2-3	TGTGCCAGCAGTGGAGGGGGGGATACGCAGTATTTT	CASSGGGDTQYF
.	.	TRBV7-7	TRBJ2-5	TGTGCTAGCAGCTTAGGGCGGGACCAAGAGACCCAGTACTTC	CASSLGRDQETQYF
.	.	TRBV7-9	TRBJ2-5	TGTGCCAGCAGCTTAGCGGGGGGGCCAGAGACCCAGTACTTC	CASSLAGGPETQYF
.	TRBD1	TRBV6-5	TRBJ2-1	TGTGCCAGCAGCCCTGGGACAGGGAAGAATGAGCAGTTCTTC	CASSPGTGKNEQFF
.	.	TRBV18	TRBJ1-1	TGTGCCAGCTCACCCCTAGAGAACACTGAAGCTTTCTTT	CASSPLENTEAFF
.	.	TRBV4-2	TRBJ1-3	TGTGCCAGCAGCCAAGATCGGACCAGGGGAGGTAACACCATATATTTT	CASSQDRTRGGNTIYF
.	TRBD1	TRBV9	TRBJ2-1	TGTGCCAGCAGCATTACCGGGACAGGAATTTACAATGAGCAGTTCTTC	CASSITGTGIYNEQFF
.	TRBD2	TRBV29-1	TRBJ2-3	TGCAGCGTTACCGGGACTAGCGGGGGGGCAGATACGCAGTATTTT	CSVTGTSGGADTQYF
.	.	TRBV6-1	TRBJ2-7	TGTGCCAGCAAAGAGTGGCTTGGGTACGAGCAGTACTTC	CASKEWLGYEQYF
once	.	TRBV11-3	TRBJ2-7	TGTGCCAGCAGCTACAGGGATCGGGAGCAGTACTTC	CASSYRDREQYF
.	.	TRBV18	TRBJ1-5	TGTGCCAGCTCACCCGGCGGTCTTCAGCCCCAGCATTTT	CASSPGGLQPQHF